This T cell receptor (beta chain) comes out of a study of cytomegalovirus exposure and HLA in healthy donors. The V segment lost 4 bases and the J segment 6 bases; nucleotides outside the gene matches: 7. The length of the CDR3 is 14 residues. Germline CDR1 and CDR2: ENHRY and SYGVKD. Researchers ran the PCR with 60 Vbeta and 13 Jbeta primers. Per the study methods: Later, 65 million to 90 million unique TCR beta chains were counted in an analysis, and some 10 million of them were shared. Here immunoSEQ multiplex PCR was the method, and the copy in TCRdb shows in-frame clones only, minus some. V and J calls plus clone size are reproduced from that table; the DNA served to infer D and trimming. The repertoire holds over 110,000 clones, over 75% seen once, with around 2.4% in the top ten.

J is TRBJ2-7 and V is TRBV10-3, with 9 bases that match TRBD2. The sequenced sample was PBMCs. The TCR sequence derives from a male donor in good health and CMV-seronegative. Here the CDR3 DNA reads TGTGCCATCAGTGCCCCTAGCGGGACGGGCGAGCAGTACTTC. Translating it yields CAISAPSGTGEQYF.